The next 19 T cell receptor beta chains were all read from a single sample in a study of blood T cell repertoires in COVID-19 (dated by TCRdb to 2020 to 2022). Library creation used the immunoSEQ multiplex PCR assay. Imported from immuneACCESS, the table was reduced by TCRdb to in-frame sequences with V and J called. These copies leave out some clones; in studies compared against another copy, an unresolved V gene accounts for under half, and the cause of the remainder is not known. Within this sample are 160,000 or so clones, with 70% to 90% of them counted one time only. The ten largest make up approximately 6% of the sample. Sequenced: PBMCs or T cells enriched from blood (not recorded which). The receptors were sampled from a man in his forties who had recovered from COVID-19.

This clone was observed a handful of times. The CDR3 loop is CASSERGNSNQPQHF. The CDR3 DNA is TGTGCCAGCAGTGAACGAGGGAATAGCAATCAGCCCCAGCATTTT. The chain links TRBV6-1 to TRBJ1-5; D remains unclear. CDR3 length equals 15 residues. Germline V gene lookup returns CDR1 MNHNS and CDR2 SASEGT. The ends were cut back, 2 bases at V and 0 bases at J, with 8 bases in the middle.

The chain combines TRBV2 with TRBJ2-5; TRBD1 might be the D (5 bases). The V gene lost 9 bases and the J gene lost 4 bases, with 15 bases spanning the gap. CDR3 length: 13 amino acids. Germline-derived CDR1 and CDR2 are SNHLY and FYNNEI. The DNA for the CDR3 is TGTGCCAGTCAGGGCGCCCCAGTAGAGACCCAGTACTTC. Its translation: CASQGAPVETQYF.

Concerning this clone: Its ends do not fully match the called genes, so a read error is possible. V usage is TRBV23-1 and J usage is TRBJ1-5; possibly TRBD1 for D (6 bases). TRBV23-1 has ORF status, its function being uncertain. The CDR3 sequence is 18 residues long. In DNA form, the CDR3 reads TGCCCCAGCCGCCGGGGGGGAGACAGGCCTTATAGCAATCAGCCCCAGCATTTT. Translated: CPSRRGGDRPYSNQPQHF.

The V gene is TRBV5-1, the J gene TRBJ2-2, with 7 positions matching TRBD2. Looked up from germline, CDR1 is SGHRS and CDR2 is YFSETQ. V gave up 6 bases and J gave up 4 bases; unmatched junction bases: 9. The CDR3 is 15 residues long. The CDR3 sequence: CASTPFGGSTGELFF. The DNA of the CDR3 is TGCGCCAGCACCCCCTTCGGCGGGAGCACCGGGGAGCTGTTTTTT. Looking up the rest from reference TRBV5-1 and TRBJ2-2 gives the full variable domain: KAGVTQTPRYLIKTRGQQVTLSCSPISGHRSVSWYQQTPGQGLQFLFEYFSETQRNKGNFPGRFSGRQFSNSRSEMNVSTLELGDSALYLCASTPFGGSTGELFFGEGSRLTVL.

This clone has just one count. The J gene is TRBJ2-3, the V gene TRBV6-5, with a weak D call TRBD1 (5 bases). V was pared by 8 bases and J by 3 bases, with 18 bases between. This CDR3 contains 15 residues. CDR1 is MNHEY, CDR2 SVGAGI, per germline. In nucleotides, the CDR3 is TGTGCCAGCCGGTTAGTCCAGGGAATTACAGATACGCAGTATTTT. Translated: CASRLVQGITDTQYF.

V is TRBV19 and J is TRBJ2-1, with D possibly being TRBD2 (6 bases). The V and J ends lost 7 bases and 0 bases respectively, with 16 bases between them. The CDR3 is 16 amino acids. The germline V gene has CDR1 LNHDA and CDR2 SQIVND (reference sequence). CDR3: CASNIGGKNSYNEQFF. CDR3 nucleotides: TGTGCCAGTAATATTGGGGGGAAAAACTCCTACAATGAGCAGTTCTTC.

This clone was recorded only once. The chain links TRBV3-1 (or the pseudogene TRBV3-2) to TRBJ2-1; 9 bases agree with TRBD2. The CDR3 consists of 15 residues. CDR1 is LGHDT and CDR2 is YNNKEL in the germline V gene (reference sequence). V was pared by 0 bases and J by 8 bases, with 5 bases of the junction left unmatched. As DNA, the CDR3 is TGTGCCAGCAGCCAAGACCCTAGCGGGGTTGATGAGCAGTTCTTC. Its translation is CASSQDPSGVDEQFF.

V and J are TRBV3-1 (or the pseudogene TRBV3-2) and TRBJ2-6; TRBD1 is a possible D gene (6 bases). The V end lost 4 bases, the J end lost 2 bases, and 15 bases lay between the germline ends. In germline, CDR1 is LGHDT, CDR2 YNNKEL (reference sequence). The length of the CDR3 is 17 residues. DNA for the CDR3: TGTGCCAGCAGCCCCAACAGGGATACGGCTGGGGCCAACGTCCTGACTTTC. Its translation is CASSPNRDTAGANVLTF.

J is TRBJ2-2 and V is TRBV6-1; D uncertain. The CDR3 is made up of 15 amino acids. The germline V gene has CDR1 MNHNS and CDR2 SASEGT. Trimming stripped 1 base from V and 6 bases from J, with 12 bases between. For the CDR3, the DNA is TGTGCCAGCAGTGAAGGGCTAGTGGTATCCGGGGAGCTGTTTTTT. Translating it yields CASSEGLVVSGELFF.

This clone was counted a few times. The CDR3, as DNA: TGTGCCAGCTCACCGCAGGGAGGTGGCTACACCTTC. It translates to CASSPQGGGYTF. The J gene is TRBJ1-2, the V gene TRBV18, with TRBD1 as a possible D gene (5 bases). This CDR3 has 12 amino acids. Trimming pared 3 bases from V and 7 bases from J, leaving 9 bases between. Germline V gene data show CDR1 as KGHSH and CDR2 as LQKENI.

Points on this clone: Distinct nucleotide sequences in the sample also encode this CDR3. The chain links TRBV7-9 to TRBJ2-1; 7 bases align to TRBD1. The CDR3 length is 16 residues. Germline CDR1 reads SEHNR; CDR2 reads FQNEAQ (reference sequence). Trimming cost V 3 bases and J 0 bases; bases outside gene matches: 5. The chain's CDR3 is CASSLGQPSSYNEQFF. The CDR3 nucleotides read TGTGCCAGCAGCTTGGGACAGCCAAGCTCCTACAATGAGCAGTTCTTC.

The rearrangement joins TRBV4-1 to TRBJ2-1, with 9 bases aligning to TRBD2. J was trimmed by 8 bases and V by 1 base; bases with no gene match: 12. CDR3 length equals 17 residues. Germline V CDR1 and CDR2: MGHRA, YSYEKL. The CDR3 DNA reads TGCGCCAGCAGCCAAGGCCAGCGGGGGGCCCTTCTGGATGAGCAGTTCTTC. Encoded protein: CASSQGQRGALLDEQFF.

The chain recombines TRBV2 with TRBJ1-3; 10 bases map to TRBD1. This CDR3 spans 14 amino acids. Germline V gene lookup returns CDR1 SNHLY and CDR2 FYNNEI. Trimming took 6 bases from V and 2 from J; bases not matched to a gene: 1. In nucleotides, the CDR3 is TGTGCCAGCAGCGGACAGGGGGCTGGAAACACCATATATTTT. Its translation: CASSGQGAGNTIYF.

This rearrangement joins TRBV11-1 to TRBJ1-5; D not certain. Germline CDR1 and CDR2: SGHAT and FQDESV (reference sequence). The CDR3 sequence is 15 residues long. V was clipped by 5 bases and J by 3 bases, with 14 bases between them. CDR3 amino acids: CASSREYNLNQPQHF. The DNA of the CDR3 is TGTGCCAGCAGCCGTGAATACAACCTCAATCAGCCCCAGCATTTT. The full variable domain, completed using reference TRBV11-1 and TRBJ1-5, is EAEVAQSPRYKITEKSQAVAFWCDPISGHATLYWYRQILGQGPELLVQFQDESVVDDSQLPKDRFSAERLKGVDSTLKIQPAELGDSAMYLCASSREYNLNQPQHFGDGTRLSIL.

The chain has TRBV7-9 and TRBJ2-5, with D unresolved. The CDR3 covers 13 residues. CDR1 is SEHNR and CDR2 is FQNEAQ in the germline V gene (reference sequence). The V and J ends lost 3 bases and 1 base respectively, with 6 bases between them. The CDR3 DNA reads TGTGCCAGCAGCTTTTCACTCCAAGAGACCCAGTACTTC. It encodes CASSFSLQETQYF.

The rearrangement joins TRBV7-3 to TRBJ2-1; the match to TRBD2 covers 10 bases. The ends lost 5 bases at V and 7 bases at J; junction bases unmatched: 11. CDR3 length equals 16 residues. Germline V lookup: CDR1 SGHTA, CDR2 FQGTGA. The CDR3 DNA reads TGTGCCAGCAGCCAAGGGTCAGCGGGGGGGCCGAATGAGCAGTTCTTC. Encoded protein: CASSQGSAGGPNEQFF.

V gene TRBV7-9 combines with J gene TRBJ1-2; TRBD1 is a possible D gene (6 bases). The germline CDR1 and CDR2 sequences are SEHNR and FQNEAQ (reference sequence). Trimming cost V 6 bases and J 4 bases, with 15 bases left between them. The CDR3 is 14 amino acids. CDR3 nucleotides: TGTGCCAGCAGTCCTTCGACAGGAGGCTATGGCTACACCTTC. Encoded protein: CASSPSTGGYGYTF.

The chain is built from TRBV27 and TRBJ2-4; 7 bases map to TRBD1. The CDR3 covers 18 residues. Germline V gene lookup returns CDR1 MNHEY and CDR2 SMNVEV (reference sequence). Trimming removed 8 bases from V and 0 bases from J; junction bases left unmatched: 16. The CDR3 DNA follows: TGTGCCAGCGCCCCGGGACCTAAGAGGGGGCTAGCCAAAAACATTCAGTACTTC. Translating it yields CASAPGPKRGLAKNIQYF.

This chain uses TRBV20-1 with TRBJ2-7, with D tentatively TRBD1 (6 bases). Per the germline V gene, CDR1 is DFQATT and CDR2 is SNEGSKA (reference sequence). Trimming pared 3 bases from V and 5 bases from J, leaving 11 bases between. The CDR3 runs to 12 residues. This chain's CDR3 is CSASYRVNEQYF. The CDR3 region has the DNA TGCAGTGCTAGTTACAGGGTCAACGAGCAGTACTTC.